These T cell receptor beta chains were read from a single sample in a study of immune evolution from preneoplasia to lung adenocarcinoma. Profiling relied on immunoSEQ multiplex PCR, and the TCRdb table lists in-frame clones only, not all of them. The sample consists of about 5,500 clones, around 69% of them appearing once. The sample was FFPE adjacent normal lung tissue. Source of these receptors: a person of 80 years or more with lung adenocarcinoma. Both conserved end residues are part of each CDR3. Fields, in order: V gene, CDR3 protein.

v_gene: TRBV29-1
CDR3aa: CSVVGTQDTQYF

v_gene: TRBV15
CDR3aa: CATSRGGVSTDTQYF

v_gene: TRBV7-8
CDR3aa: CASSEGQPYEQYF

v_gene: TRBV5-8
CDR3aa: CASSSSGTSAGELFF

v_gene: TRBV5-1
CDR3aa: CASSPGGGRMREQFF

v_gene: TRBV11-2
CDR3aa: CASSYRDRGDEQFF

v_gene: TRBV4-3
CDR3aa: CASSQGQDSYNEQFF

v_gene: TRBV18
CDR3aa: CASSPGHGNTEAFF

v_gene: TRBV7-8
CDR3aa: CATQLAGGTDTQYF

v_gene: TRBV11-2
CDR3aa: CASSLQATNEKLFF